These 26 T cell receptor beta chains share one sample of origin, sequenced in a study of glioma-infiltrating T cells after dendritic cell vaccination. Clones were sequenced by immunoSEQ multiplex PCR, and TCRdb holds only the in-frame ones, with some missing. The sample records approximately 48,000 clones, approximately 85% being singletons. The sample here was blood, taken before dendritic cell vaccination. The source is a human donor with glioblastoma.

CDR3 coding DNA: TGTGCCAGCAGGGCGGGTACTGAAGCTTTCTTT. Translation: CASRAGTEAFF. V is TRBV11-2 and J is TRBJ1-1; D gene unclear. The germline CDR1 and CDR2 sequences are SGHAT and FQNNGV. The V and J ends lost 6 bases and 5 bases respectively, with 7 bases between them. The CDR3 contains 11 residues.

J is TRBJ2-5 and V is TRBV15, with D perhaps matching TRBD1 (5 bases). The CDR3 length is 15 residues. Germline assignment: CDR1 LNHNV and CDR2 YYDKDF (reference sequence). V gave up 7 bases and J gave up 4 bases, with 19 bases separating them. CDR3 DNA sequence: TGTGCCACCACTACACAGGTGGGGCTCCGAGAGACCCAGTACTTC. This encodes CATTTQVGLRETQYF.

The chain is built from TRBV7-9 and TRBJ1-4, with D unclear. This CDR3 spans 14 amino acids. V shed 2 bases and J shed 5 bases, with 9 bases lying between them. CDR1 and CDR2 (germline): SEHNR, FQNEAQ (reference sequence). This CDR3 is CASSLKAINEKLFF. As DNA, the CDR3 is TGTGCCAGCAGCTTAAAAGCAATAAATGAAAAACTGTTTTTT.

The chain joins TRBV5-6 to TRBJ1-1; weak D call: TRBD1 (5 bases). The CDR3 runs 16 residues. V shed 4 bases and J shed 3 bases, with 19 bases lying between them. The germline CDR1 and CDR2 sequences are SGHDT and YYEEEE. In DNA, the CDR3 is TGTGCCAGCAGCCCCTGGGTAGGGGCCTTGTACACTGAAGCTTTCTTT. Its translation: CASSPWVGALYTEAFF.

CDR3: CAIPQGPGEKLFF. The CDR3 region has the DNA TGTGCCATACCACAGGGTCCAGGAGAAAAACTGTTTTTT. The chain carries TRBV7-9 and TRBJ1-4; D might be TRBD1 (6 bases). This CDR3 contains 13 residues. Germline CDR1 is SEHNR and CDR2 is FQNEAQ (reference sequence). Trimming took off 10 bases at V and 8 bases at J, with 17 bases between the two ends.

The DNA of the CDR3 is TGTGCCAGCAGTGATGGGTGGGTAGCGGGAGATCCAGATACGCAGTATTTT. Amino acids: CASSDGWVAGDPDTQYF. The J gene is TRBJ2-3, the V gene TRBV2; 9 bases agree with TRBD2. The germline gives CDR1 SNHLY, CDR2 FYNNEI. The CDR3 spans 17 residues. V gave up 3 bases and J gave up 4 bases; unmatched junction bases: 11.

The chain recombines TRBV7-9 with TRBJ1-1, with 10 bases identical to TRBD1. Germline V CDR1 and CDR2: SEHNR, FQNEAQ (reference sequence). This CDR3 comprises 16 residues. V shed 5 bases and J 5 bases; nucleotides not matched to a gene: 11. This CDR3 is CASSLSRTGGLTEAFF. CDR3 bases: TGTGCCAGCAGCCTATCGAGGACAGGGGGATTGACTGAAGCTTTCTTT.

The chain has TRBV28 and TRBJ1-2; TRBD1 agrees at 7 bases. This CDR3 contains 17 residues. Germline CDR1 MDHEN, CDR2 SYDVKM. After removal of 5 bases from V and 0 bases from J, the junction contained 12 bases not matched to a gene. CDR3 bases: TGTGCCAGCAGTCCCCCGGGACAGCAACTAGCTAACTATGGCTACACCTTC. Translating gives CASSPPGQQLANYGYTF.

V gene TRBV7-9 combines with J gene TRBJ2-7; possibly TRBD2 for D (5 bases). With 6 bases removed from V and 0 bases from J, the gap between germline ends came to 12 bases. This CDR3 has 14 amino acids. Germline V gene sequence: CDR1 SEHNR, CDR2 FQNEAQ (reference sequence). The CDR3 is CASRASSSSYEQYF. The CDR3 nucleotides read TGTGCCAGCAGAGCTAGCAGCAGCTCCTACGAGCAGTACTTC.

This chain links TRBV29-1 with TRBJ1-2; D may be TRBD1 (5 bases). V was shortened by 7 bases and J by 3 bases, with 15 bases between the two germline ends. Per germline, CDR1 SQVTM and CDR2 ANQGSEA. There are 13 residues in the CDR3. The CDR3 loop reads CSARGGSDYGYTF. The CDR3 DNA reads TGCAGCGCCCGTGGGGGGTCGGACTATGGCTACACCTTC.

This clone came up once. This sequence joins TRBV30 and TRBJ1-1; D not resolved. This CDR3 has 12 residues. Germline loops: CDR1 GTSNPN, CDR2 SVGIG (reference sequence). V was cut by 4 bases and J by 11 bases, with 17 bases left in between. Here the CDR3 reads CAWTGGRELAFF. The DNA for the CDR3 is TGTGCCTGGACCGGCGGAAGGGAGTTGGCTTTCTTT.

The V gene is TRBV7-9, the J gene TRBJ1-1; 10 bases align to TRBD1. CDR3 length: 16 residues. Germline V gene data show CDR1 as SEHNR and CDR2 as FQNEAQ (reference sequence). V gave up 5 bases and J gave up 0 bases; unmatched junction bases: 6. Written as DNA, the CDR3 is TGTGCCAGCAGCCCACCGGACAGGGGGTTGAACACTGAAGCTTTCTTT. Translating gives CASSPPDRGLNTEAFF.

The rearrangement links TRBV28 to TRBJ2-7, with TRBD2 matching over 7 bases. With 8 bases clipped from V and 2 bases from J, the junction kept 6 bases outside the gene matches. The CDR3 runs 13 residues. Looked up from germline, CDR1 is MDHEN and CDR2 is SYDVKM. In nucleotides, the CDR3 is TGTGCCAGCTCTGGGGGAGGGACCTACGAGCAGTACTTC. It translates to CASSGGGTYEQYF.

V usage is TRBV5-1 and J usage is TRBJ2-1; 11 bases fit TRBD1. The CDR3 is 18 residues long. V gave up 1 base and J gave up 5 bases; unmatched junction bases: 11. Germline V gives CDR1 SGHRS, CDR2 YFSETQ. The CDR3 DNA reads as TGCGCCAGCAGCTTGATCGGACAGGGGGCAGGAAGAAACAATGAGCAGTTCTTC. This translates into CASSLIGQGAGRNNEQFF.

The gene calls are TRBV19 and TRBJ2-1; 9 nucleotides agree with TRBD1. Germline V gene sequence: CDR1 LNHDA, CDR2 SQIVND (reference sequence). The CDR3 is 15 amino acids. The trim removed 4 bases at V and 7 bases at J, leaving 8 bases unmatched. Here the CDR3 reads CASSTTGGRGNEQFF. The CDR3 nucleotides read TGTGCCAGTAGTACGACAGGGGGAAGGGGGAATGAGCAGTTCTTC.

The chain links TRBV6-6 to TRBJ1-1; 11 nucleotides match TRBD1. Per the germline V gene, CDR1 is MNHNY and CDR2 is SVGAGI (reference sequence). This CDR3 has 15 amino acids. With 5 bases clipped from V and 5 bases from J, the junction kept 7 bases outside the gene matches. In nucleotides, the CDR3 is TGTGCCAGCAGTGACCTAGGGACAGGGGGAACTGAAGCTTTCTTT. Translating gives CASSDLGTGGTEAFF.

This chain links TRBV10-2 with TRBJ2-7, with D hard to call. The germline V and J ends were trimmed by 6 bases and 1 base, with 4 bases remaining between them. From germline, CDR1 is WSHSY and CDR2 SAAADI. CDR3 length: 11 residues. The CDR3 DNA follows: TGCGCCAGCAGCGTTTCCTACGAGCAGTACTTC. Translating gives CASSVSYEQYF.

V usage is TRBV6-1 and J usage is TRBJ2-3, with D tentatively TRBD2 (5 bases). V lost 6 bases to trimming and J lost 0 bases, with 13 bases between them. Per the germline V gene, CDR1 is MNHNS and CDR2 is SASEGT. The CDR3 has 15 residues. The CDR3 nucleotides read TGTGCCAGCAGGGGAATGGCGGGTAGCACAGATACGCAGTATTTT. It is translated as CASRGMAGSTDTQYF.

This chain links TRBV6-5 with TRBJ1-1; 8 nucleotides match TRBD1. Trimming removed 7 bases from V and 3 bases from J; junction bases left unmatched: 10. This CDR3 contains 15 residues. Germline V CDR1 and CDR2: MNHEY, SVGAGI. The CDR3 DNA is TGTGCCAGCACCAAGAGGAACAGGGGGGACACTGAAGCTTTCTTT. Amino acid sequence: CASTKRNRGDTEAFF.

The CDR3 bases are TGTGCCAGCGCCCAACTGGGACAGGGGTACACTGAAGCTTTCTTT. The encoded protein is CASAQLGQGYTEAFF. V usage is TRBV25-1 and J usage is TRBJ1-1; 10 bases line up with TRBD1. The V gene end was trimmed by 8 bases and the J gene end by 3 bases; junction bases not matched to a gene: 9. The CDR3 consists of 15 residues. Germline V gene sequence: CDR1 MGHDK, CDR2 SYGVNS.

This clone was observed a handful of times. The CDR3 loop reads CASSYPGNEQYF. CDR3 nucleotides: TGTGCCAGCAGCTATCCGGGGAACGAGCAGTACTTC. The V call is TRBV27, the J call TRBJ2-7; a weak D match, TRBD2 (5 bases). V dropped 6 bases and J dropped 5 bases, with 11 bases sitting between them. Germline loops: CDR1 MNHEY, CDR2 SMNVEV (reference sequence). This CDR3 is built from 12 residues.

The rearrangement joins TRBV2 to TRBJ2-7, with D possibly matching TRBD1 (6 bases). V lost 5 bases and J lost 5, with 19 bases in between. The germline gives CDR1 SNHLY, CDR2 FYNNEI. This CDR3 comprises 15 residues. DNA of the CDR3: TGTGCCAGCAGTTTGGGACCTACTCCAGGGGACGAGCAGTACTTC. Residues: CASSLGPTPGDEQYF.

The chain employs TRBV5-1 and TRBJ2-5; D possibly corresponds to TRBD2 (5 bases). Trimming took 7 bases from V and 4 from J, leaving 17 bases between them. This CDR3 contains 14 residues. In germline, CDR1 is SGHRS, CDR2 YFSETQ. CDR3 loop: CASRRGGGGETQYF. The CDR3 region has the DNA TGCGCCAGCCGTCGAGGAGGAGGAGGAGAGACCCAGTACTTC.

Written as DNA, the CDR3 is TGTGCCTGCGCGGCGGCAGGGATCTCCTACAATGAGCAGTTCTTC. As protein: CACAAAGISYNEQFF. The chain recombines TRBV30 with TRBJ2-1; D might be TRBD1 (5 bases). Germline values: CDR1 GTSNPN, CDR2 SVGIG (reference sequence). V gave up 6 bases and J gave up 0 bases, with 15 bases separating them. The CDR3 consists of 15 residues.

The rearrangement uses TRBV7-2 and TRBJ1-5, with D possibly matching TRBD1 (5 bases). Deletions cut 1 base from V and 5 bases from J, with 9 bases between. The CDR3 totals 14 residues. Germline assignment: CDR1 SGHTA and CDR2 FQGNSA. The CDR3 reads CASSLGGFDQPQHF. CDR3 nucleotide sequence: TGTGCCAGCAGCTTAGGGGGCTTCGATCAGCCCCAGCATTTT.

CDR3 in DNA: TGTGCCAGCTCACCACTTTGGACAGGGGATAGCTCTGGAAACACCATATATTTT. Protein: CASSPLWTGDSSGNTIYF. The chain recombines TRBV18 with TRBJ1-3; TRBD1 matches at 9 bases. Germline V gene data show CDR1 as KGHSH and CDR2 as LQKENI. The CDR3 runs 18 residues. J was trimmed by 0 bases and V by 1 base; bases with no gene match: 7.